Detailed here is one TCR beta chain. At least ten counts were recorded for this clone. Its antigen specificity is not known. From the germline J gene comes the end of the CDR3, since the read stops 3 residues before it. The data stem from a study of T cell clonality in common variable immunodeficiency (dated by TCRdb to between 2015 and 2016). What the authors observed across the whole study: Increased TCRbeta clonality was found in CVID subjects compared with healthy controls (t-test p = 0.018), with the increase being most characteristic of about a third of subjects. CVID subjects shared fewer TCRbeta clones with each other than healthy controls did (p < 0.0001). Even though DNA input was equal, the average per sample came to about 81,820 unique sequences for controls compared with 25,000 to 40,000 for CVID samples. According to the authors, figuring out what caused the increased clonality in CVID would require sequencing the repertoires of T cell subpopulations. Differences among patients in the CVID cohort limited the correlations between repertoire features and clinical complications. CVID TCRbeta sequences reportedly showed fewer deletions and N-nucleotide insertions and lacked highly modified clones with 13 or more V deletions.

Predominantly Caucasian heritage was noted among both the CVID patients and the healthy controls. From each donor, roughly 5 to 9 ml of heparinized peripheral whole blood was collected. Genomic DNA from adults with common variable immune deficiency (CVID) and from healthy adult controls was used for sequencing of TCRbeta CDR3 repertoires. The control group comprised about 22 healthy adult volunteers, approximately 12 female and about 10 male, aged roughly 20 to 75 years with a mean age of around 37. Diluted blood was density-centrifuged over Hypaque 1077 or Ficoll-Paque to isolate peripheral blood mononuclear cells. Genomic DNA was obtained from unsorted mononuclear cells using either Qiagen column purification or a centrifugation-based method. For sequencing input, CVID and control samples contributed equivalent amounts of genomic DNA. For every sample, a 60 bp segment covering the rearranged TCRbeta CDR3 region was amplified and then sequenced. The immunoSEQ assay, a bias-corrected multiplex PCR with high-throughput sequencing, was employed for TCRbeta amplification. As for how the authors treated the data: Each unique nucleotide sequence was treated as a clone and annotated with V, D and J genes, copy number and frequency. Sequences were labeled productive if in frame, and non-productive if out of frame or containing stop codons. As previously described, clonality was computed from Shannon's entropy. The predicted amino acid sequences of productive clones were used to derive the mean CDR3 Kyte-Doolittle hydropathy. Scaled V gene usage was hierarchically clustered using Manhattan distance and complete linkage with the R hclust function. To assess clone sharing by CDR3 amino acid sequence, 12 repertoires per group were resampled over 100 rounds. Repertoires were searched for 70 published EBV-specific and fewer than 300 published CMV-specific TCRbeta sequences. A couple of CVID samples that yielded fewer than 10,000 sequences were excluded from the analysis, so 42 CVID repertoires were retained. Not all clones reach the TCRdb copy of this immuneACCESS table, which keeps in-frame sequences only. Checked studies attribute under half of the gap to unresolved V genes and leave the rest unexplained. V, J and clone size are taken as reported in that table, and D and trimming were inferred from the DNA itself. For this sample the table reports around 42,000 clones, with no clone seen just once. The ten largest clones take up 2.8% of the sample.

CDR1 and CDR2, looked up from the germline V gene (reference sequence), are DFQATT and SNEGSKA. Relative to germline, V is 5 bases shorter and J is 4 bases shorter, with 18 bases between their ends. Spanning cysteine to phenylalanine, the CDR3 consists of 15 amino acids. Part of the CDR3 DNA is given, 36 bases translated from base 1. In this chain, TRBV20-1 is recombined with TRBJ2-1; the best D guess is TRBD1, with 6 bases matching. The sequence came from a person between 18 and 75 years old in good health. Sequenced input: peripheral blood mononuclear cells. The CDR3 DNA, read in part, is TGCAGTGCTGACCAGGGGCAGGACTTGTACAATGAG. This gives the protein CSADQGQDLYNE. The whole CDR3 sequence is CSADQGQDLYNEQFF.